This TCR beta chain emerged from a study of T cells in pancreatic ductal adenocarcinoma (TCRdb year 2017). Concerning the study at large: To learn about the adaptive T-cell response arising naturally, investigators profiled where tumor-infiltrating CD8+ T cells, together with suppressive cells, were located within resected pancreatic ductal adenocarcinoma, how abundant they were, and what qualities they showed.

The immunoSEQ hsTCRB kit was used to amplify TCR beta CDR3 regions from genomic DNA. High-throughput TRB CDR3 sequencing was performed on an Illumina HiSeq system. Per the authors' processing: The immunoSEQ software was used to analyze the sequencing reads, and any nonproductive sequences containing premature stops or frame-shifts were left out. To calculate repertoire clonality, Shannon entropy was normalized by log2 of the number of unique productive sequences, and that value was subtracted from one. This immuneACCESS table, as held by TCRdb, lists in-frame sequences with V and J called but not all clones. Of the missing ones, under half trace to an unresolved V gene in checked studies; the others have no known cause. The V and J calls and clone size are taken from that table; D and trimming were inferred from the DNA. This sample comprises roughly 100,000 clones, nearly 95% of them detected only once. The ten most abundant clones make up around 2.9% of the sample.

For this clone: The antigen it binds to is not known. No base qualities exist here, and no much larger clone lies one base off it.

Pancreatic ductal adenocarcinoma patients who had undergone surgery without neoadjuvant therapy were selected. Peripheral blood was collected in heparin tubes, from which PBMCs were isolated by histopaque density gradient and cryopreserved in around 9.4% DMSO. Using the DNeasy Blood and Tissue Kit along with Proteinase K and RNase treatment, genomic DNA was extracted from roughly 7 PBMC specimens and under ten flash-frozen tumor specimens. The investigation overall reported the following: Since most people with pancreatic cancer show up with disease that cannot be operated on, the resected cohort was biased toward the minority who had early-stage disease. Compared with tumor samples, blood samples had more total productive templates and 7.5 to 9.5-fold more unique clonotypes. Tumor versus blood clonality comparisons may be biased because tumors are enriched in CD45RO+ effector rather than naive T cells, biasing toward lower diversity. No significant difference in T-cell clonality was found between tumor and blood, with mean clonality of roughly 0.1 in tumors and roughly 0.07 in blood.

The sequenced material came from PBMCs. This receptor was obtained from a human donor with pancreatic ductal adenocarcinoma.

The CDR3: CASSPGHGQPQHF. The sequenced DNA is TGTGCCAGCAGCCCGGGTCACGGGCAGCCCCAGCATTTT. The V gene is TRBV11-2 and the J gene is TRBJ1-5; the D gene assignment is ambiguous. At the junction V is shortened by 5 bases and J by 7 bases, with 12 bases in between. CDR1 SGHAT and CDR2 FQNNGV were looked up in the germline V gene. Inclusive of the bounding cysteine and phenylalanine, the CDR3 is 13 residues long. Solely the CDR3 DNA is kept, with 39 bases framed from the first base.